The source of this TCR beta chain is a study of T-cell memory formation after mild COVID-19. CDR3 length: 17 residues. With 0 bases removed from V and 0 bases from J, the gap between germline ends came to 12 bases. Per the germline V gene, CDR1 is LNHNV and CDR2 is YYDKDF (reference sequence). One entry per CDR3 protein results from TCRdb running MiXCR on the 5' RACE reads. The data hold approximately 450,000 distinct CDR3 sequences, with about 20% observed a single time. The chain joins TRBV15 to TRBJ1-5, with no clear D. This clonotype originated in an adult woman who had mild COVID-19 (a few samples of this study predate the infection). Cell type and time point are not known. Source material: PBMCs or a T cell subset sorted from them (not recorded which). The CDR3 bases are TGTGCCACCAGCAGAGATGGGGTTATCTATAGCAATCAGCCCCAGCATTTT. Residues: CATSRDGVIYSNQPQHF.